One and the same sample provided the 9 T cell receptor beta chains below, sequenced in a study of blood T cell repertoires in COVID-19. Clones were sequenced by immunoSEQ multiplex PCR, and TCRdb holds only the in-frame ones, with some missing. The table shows approximately 300,000 clones, with around 87% occurring only once. The sample comprised peripheral blood. All receptors come from a woman in her fifties or sixties with active or convalescent COVID-19.

The CDR3 sequence: CASSLYTDTQYF. CDR3 DNA: TGTGCCAGCAGTTTATATACAGATACGCAGTATTTT. The genes are TRBV6-2 or TRBV6-3 and TRBJ2-3; D is unresolved. Trimming shortened V by 4 bases and J by 3 bases, and 5 bases separated the two germline ends. This CDR3 region has 12 residues. Germline V gene data show CDR1 as MNHEY and CDR2 as SVGEGT.

The rearrangement joins TRBV27 to TRBJ1-1, with D possibly matching TRBD1 (5 bases). Germline-derived CDR1 and CDR2 are MNHEY and SMNVEV (reference sequence). The CDR3 extends over 14 amino acids. V lost 3 bases, J lost 4 bases, and 12 bases lay in between. CDR3 sequence: CASSFIAGGTEAFF. The CDR3 nucleotides read TGTGCCAGCAGTTTTATCGCCGGGGGCACTGAAGCTTTCTTT.

The chain joins TRBV7-9 to TRBJ1-2, with 9 bases fitting TRBD1. Germline V gene data show CDR1 as SEHNR and CDR2 as FQNEAQ (reference sequence). V shed 5 bases and J 4 bases; nucleotides not matched to a gene: 5. This CDR3 comprises 14 residues. The CDR3 DNA reads as TGTGCCAGCAGCAGTGTGACAGGGGGCTATGGCTACACCTTC. It encodes CASSSVTGGYGYTF.

In its sample, this clone was seen once. The genes are TRBV29-1 and TRBJ1-1; D not certain. Germline V gene lookup returns CDR1 SQVTM and CDR2 ANQGSEA. The CDR3 loop spans 16 amino acids. The V end was cut by 2 bases, the J end by 3 bases, with 19 bases between. The DNA of the CDR3 is TGCAGCGTTGAATCGGGAAGGAGAGTATATGACACTGAAGCTTTCTTT. Its translation is CSVESGRRVYDTEAFF.

The chain combines TRBV3-1 (or the pseudogene TRBV3-2) with TRBJ2-3; no firm D call. Germline V gene data show CDR1 as LGHDT and CDR2 as YNNKEL (reference sequence). Between the trimmed V and J ends, which lost 0 bases and 6 bases, there was a span of 16 bases. The CDR3 is made up of 16 amino acids. The CDR3 nucleotides read TGTGCCAGCAGCCAAGAATCAACGACGCTCGGGGATACGCAGTATTTT. It yields the protein CASSQESTTLGDTQYF.

The J gene is TRBJ1-1, the V gene TRBV3-1 (or the pseudogene TRBV3-2), with 9 bases aligning to TRBD1. Trimming at V came to 4 bases and at J to 5 bases, leaving 8 bases not matched to a gene. CDR3 length equals 15 residues. The germline CDR1 and CDR2 sequences are LGHDT and YNNKEL (reference sequence). The CDR3 loop reads CASSPEQGARTEAFF. The CDR3 bases are TGTGCCAGCAGCCCGGAACAGGGGGCGAGGACTGAAGCTTTCTTT.

The rearrangement uses TRBV4-2 and TRBJ2-5; the match to TRBD1 covers 7 bases. The CDR3 sequence is 14 residues long. Germline V CDR1 and CDR2: LGHNA, YNFKEQ. J gave up 11 bases and V 2 bases, and 11 bases lay outside the gene matches. The chain's CDR3 is CASSQRETGLPQYF. The CDR3 DNA sequence: TGTGCCAGCAGCCAACGAGAGACAGGGCTGCCTCAGTACTTC.

The chain uses TRBV6-5 and TRBJ2-2, with 10 bases matching TRBD1. CDR1 is MNHEY, CDR2 SVGAGI, per germline. With 6 bases clipped from V and 7 bases from J, the junction kept 8 bases outside the gene matches. This CDR3 has 15 amino acids. The CDR3 DNA reads TGTGCCAGCAGAGTTACCGGGACAGGGGTCGGGGAGCTGTTTTTT. This translates into CASRVTGTGVGELFF.

The chain recombines TRBV5-5 with TRBJ1-4, with D possibly TRBD1 on 6 matching bases. The germline V gene encodes CDR1 SGHKS and CDR2 YYEKEE (reference sequence). V shed 0 bases and J shed 2 bases, with 11 bases lying between them. This CDR3 spans 16 amino acids. CDR3: CASSLDGGATNEKLFF. The CDR3 nucleotides read TGTGCCAGCAGCTTGGATGGGGGGGCGACTAATGAAAAACTGTTTTTT.